The following is a TCR beta chain sequence with its context. This sample is drawn from a study of cytomegalovirus exposure and HLA in healthy donors. Method: immunoSEQ multiplex PCR; TCRdb's copy keeps in-frame clones and lacks some. In the table there are about 100,000 clones, about 95% of which are singletons. The specimen sequenced was PBMCs. The origin of this receptor is a woman under 30 in good health and CMV-seronegative.

The CDR3 region has the DNA TGCGCCAGCAGCCGAAGTAGGAGTTCCCCTGAGCTGTTTTTT. Amino acids: CASSRSRSSPELFF. V and J are TRBV5-1 and TRBJ2-2; D uncertain. The V gene's germline CDR1 is SGHRS and CDR2 YFSETQ. Trimming cost V 4 bases and J 11 bases, with 18 bases left between them. This CDR3 contains 14 residues.